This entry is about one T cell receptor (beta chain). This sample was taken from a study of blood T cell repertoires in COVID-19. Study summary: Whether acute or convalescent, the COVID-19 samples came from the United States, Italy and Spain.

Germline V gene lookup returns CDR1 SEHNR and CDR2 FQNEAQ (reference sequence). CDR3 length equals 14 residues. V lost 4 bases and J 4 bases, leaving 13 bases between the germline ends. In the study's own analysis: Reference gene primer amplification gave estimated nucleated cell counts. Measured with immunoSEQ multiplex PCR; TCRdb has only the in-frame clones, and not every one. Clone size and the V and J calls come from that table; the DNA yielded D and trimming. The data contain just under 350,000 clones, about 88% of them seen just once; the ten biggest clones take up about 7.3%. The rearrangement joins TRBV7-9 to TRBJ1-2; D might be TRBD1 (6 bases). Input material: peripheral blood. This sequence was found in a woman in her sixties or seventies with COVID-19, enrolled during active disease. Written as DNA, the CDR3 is TGTGCCAGCAGCTACGTACAGGGTAGCTATGGCTACACCTTC. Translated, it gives CASSYVQGSYGYTF.